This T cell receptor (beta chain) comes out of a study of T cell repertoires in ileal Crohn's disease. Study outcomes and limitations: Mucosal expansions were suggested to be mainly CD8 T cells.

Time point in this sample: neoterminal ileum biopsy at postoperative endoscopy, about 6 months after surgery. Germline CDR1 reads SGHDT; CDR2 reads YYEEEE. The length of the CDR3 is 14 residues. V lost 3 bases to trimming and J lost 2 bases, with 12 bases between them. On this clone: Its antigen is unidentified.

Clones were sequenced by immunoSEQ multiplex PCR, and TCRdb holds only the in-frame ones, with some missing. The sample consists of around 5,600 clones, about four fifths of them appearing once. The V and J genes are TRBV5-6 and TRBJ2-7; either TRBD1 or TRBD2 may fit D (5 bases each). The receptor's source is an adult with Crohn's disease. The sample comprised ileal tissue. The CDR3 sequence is CASSWDGSPYEQYF. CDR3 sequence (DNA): TGTGCCAGCAGCTGGGACGGGTCCCCCTACGAGCAGTACTTC.